This TCR beta chain was identified during a study of blood T cell repertoires in COVID-19. Study-wide background: Some COVID-19 samples were acute and others convalescent; all came from the United States, Italy and Spain.

In germline, CDR1 is MDHEN, CDR2 SYDVKM. The CDR3 is 13 amino acids. Unmatched junction bases numbered 0, after V lost 4 bases and J lost 4 bases. Original processing methods: Estimation of nucleated cell counts was performed using reference gene primer amplification. Assay: immunoSEQ multiplex PCR; the TCRdb copy retains only in-frame clones and omits some. The DNA gave D and trimming, while V, J and clone size come from that table. The data hold about 220,000 clones, with 75% to 85% observed a single time. Sequences were obtained from peripheral blood. The sequence was obtained from an elderly woman with COVID-19, enrolled during active disease. The chain is built from TRBV28 and TRBJ2-1; 8 bases match TRBD2. The CDR3 nucleotides read TGTGCCAGCAGTTCTAGCGGGTACAATGAGCAGTTCTTC. Its translation is CASSSSGYNEQFF.